This T cell receptor beta chain was captured in a study of blood T cell repertoires in COVID-19 (TCRdb year 2020). With regard to the full study: Samples covering the acute and convalescent phases of COVID-19 were provided by collaborators in the United States, Italy and Spain. The material from the prospective study consisted of cDNA or gDNA derived from T cells, B-cell-depleted T cells, or PBMCs. Deeply sampled blood TCRbeta repertoires from subjects exposed to, actively infected with, or recovered from COVID-19 were included in the dataset. The repertoires were made available in a free public database intended to serve as a resource for research on the immune response to SARS-CoV-2. The samples were drawn from two sources: the first 160 participants of the ongoing ImmuneRACE study, and over 1,000 subjects contributed by 6 global collaborators. Nearly every sample came with metadata listing a de-identified subject ID, COVID-19 status, age in years and sex. Where available, HLA class I and class II types were taken from metadata supplied by the sample provider and were not determined by assay-based typing. The study at large found these results: The amount of clinical and demographic metadata varied by source and participant and was provided uncurated.

Regarding this clone: Its antigen is still unknown. No quality values exist for individual bases; no much larger clone is one base distant.

TCRbeta CDR3 regions were amplified from genomic DNA using the immunoSEQ Assay, a bias-controlled multiplex PCR. As for how the authors treated the data: Within the assay, amplification of reference gene primers was used to estimate how many nucleated cells each sample contained. Sequence reads were collapsed and filtered to measure the absolute abundance of every unique TCRbeta CDR3 rearrangement. For each sample, productive Simpson clonality was calculated as the square root of Simpson's diversity index across productive rearrangements. Imported from immuneACCESS, the table was reduced by TCRdb to in-frame sequences with V and J called. These copies leave out some clones; in studies compared against another copy, an unresolved V gene accounts for under half, and the cause of the remainder is not known. The V and J calls and the clone size are those of that table, but D and trimming were determined from the DNA. This sample has about 270,000 clones in its table, and 80% to 90% of those were observed once. The ten largest make up roughly 2.5% of the sample.

Participants in the prospective study were enrolled through a virtual design, were aged roughly 18 to 90 years, and lived in roughly 25 United States geographic areas. Cohort assignment in the prospective study relied on participant-reported clinical history from a screening survey and a study questionnaire. For ImmuneRACE Cohort 3, a participant was defined as recovered based on two consecutive negative NP/OP PCR tests, clearance by a healthcare professional, or resolution of symptoms. In the prospective study, mobile phlebotomists collected whole blood, serum and a nasopharyngeal or oropharyngeal swab from each participant. Prospective study participants could optionally give additional blood draws and questionnaires over a roughly 2-month period. Before DNA extraction, blood samples from the prospective study were shipped at room temperature or frozen. The CDR3 spans 15 residues, from the cysteine through the phenylalanine. This entry keeps only the CDR3 DNA: 45 bases, framed from base 1. CDR1 and CDR2 were assigned from the germline V gene (reference sequence) as LNHDA and SQIVND. The V end gives up 7 bases and the J end 7 bases, leaving 13 bases in the junction not matched to a gene.

This receptor was taken from a woman in her late teens or twenties who had recovered from COVID-19. This receptor chain uses TRBV19 and TRBJ1-1; 9 central bases correspond to TRBD1. The sequenced sample consisted of PBMCs or T cells enriched from blood (not recorded which). The DNA sequence is as follows: TGTGCCAGTAAGCGGACCCGCGACAGGGGGGTTGAAGCTTTCTTT. Its protein is CASKRTRDRGVEAFF.